This T cell receptor beta chain was found in a study of tumor-infiltrating lymphocytes in primary liver carcinoma. About the study: The patients, men and women alike, were aged 30 to 69 years. Tumors were staged T1-T3 N0M0 and measured roughly 4.2 to 10 cm across.

Both blood RNA, taken from unsorted whole blood, and germline DNA were extracted. The researchers produced TCR beta cDNA from about 510 ng total RNA with a constant-region primer. Slightly modified ARM-PCR, run as three nested multiplex PCR rounds, produced the TCR beta libraries. Amplification in the first two PCR rounds was performed using TRBV1-TRBV30 forward primers and a C-beta reverse primer for roughly 10 cycles each. TCRdb independently ran MiXCR on the multiplex PCR reads; one entry per CDR3 protein. Of 180,000 or so distinct CDR3 sequences detected, 60% appear once; the ten largest clones hold approximately 65%. Germline V gene sequence: CDR1 SGHAT, CDR2 FQDESV (reference sequence). CDR3 size: 13 residues. This clonotype was recorded a few times. This may be a read error: a much more frequent sequence differs by one nucleotide.

Sequencing was carried out using peripheral blood. The TCR originated in a man aged 40-49 years with primary liver carcinoma and hepatitis B virus infection. This chain joins TRBV11-1 and TRBJ2-1, with a possible D match to TRBD1 (5 bases). The CDR3 bases are TGTGTCAGCAGCTGGGGCCCTCAGGATGAGCAGTTCTTC. Residues: CVSSWGPQDEQFF.